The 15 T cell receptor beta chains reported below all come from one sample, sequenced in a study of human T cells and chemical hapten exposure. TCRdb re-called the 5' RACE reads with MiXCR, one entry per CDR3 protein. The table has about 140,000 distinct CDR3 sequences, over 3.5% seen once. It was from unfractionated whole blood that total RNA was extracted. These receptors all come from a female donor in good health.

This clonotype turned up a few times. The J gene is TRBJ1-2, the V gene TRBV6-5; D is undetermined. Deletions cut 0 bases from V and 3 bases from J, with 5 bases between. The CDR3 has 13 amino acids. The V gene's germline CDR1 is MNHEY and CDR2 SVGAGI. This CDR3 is CASSYSRYYGYTF. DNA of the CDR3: TGTGCCAGCAGTTACTCACGGTACTATGGCTACACCTTC.

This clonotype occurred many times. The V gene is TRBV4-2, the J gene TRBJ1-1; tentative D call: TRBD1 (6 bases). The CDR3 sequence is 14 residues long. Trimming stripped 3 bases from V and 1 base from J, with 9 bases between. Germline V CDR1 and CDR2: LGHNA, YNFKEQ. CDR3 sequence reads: CASSQMTGNTEAFF. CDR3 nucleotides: TGTGCCAGCAGCCAGATGACAGGGAACACTGAAGCTTTCTTT.

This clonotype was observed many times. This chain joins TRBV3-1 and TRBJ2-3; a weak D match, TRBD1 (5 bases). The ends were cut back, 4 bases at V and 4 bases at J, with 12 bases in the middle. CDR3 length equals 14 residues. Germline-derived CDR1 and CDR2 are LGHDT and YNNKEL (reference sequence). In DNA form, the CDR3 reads TGTGCCAGCAGCCGGCAGGGATCAGCAGATACGCAGTATTTT. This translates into CASSRQGSADTQYF.

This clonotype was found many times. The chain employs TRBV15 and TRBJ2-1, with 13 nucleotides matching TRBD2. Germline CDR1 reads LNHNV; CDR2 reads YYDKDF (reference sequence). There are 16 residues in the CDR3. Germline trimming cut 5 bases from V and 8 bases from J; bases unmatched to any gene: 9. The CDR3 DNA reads TGTGCCACCAGCGTCCGACTAGCGGGGGGAGTCGATGAGCAGTTCTTC. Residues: CATSVRLAGGVDEQFF.

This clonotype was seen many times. This chain's CDR3 is CASSLSDTSGNTIYF. CDR3 DNA: TGTGCCAGCAGCTTATCTGATACTTCTGGAAACACCATATATTTT. J is TRBJ1-3 and V is TRBV7-3; no definite D call. This CDR3 has 15 amino acids. V was cut by 2 bases and J by 1 base, with 9 bases left in between. In germline, CDR1 is SGHTA, CDR2 FQGTGA.

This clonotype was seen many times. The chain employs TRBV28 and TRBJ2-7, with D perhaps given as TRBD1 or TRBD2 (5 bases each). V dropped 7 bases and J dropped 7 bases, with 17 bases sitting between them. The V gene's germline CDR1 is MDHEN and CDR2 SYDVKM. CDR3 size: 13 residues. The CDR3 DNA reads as TGTGCCAGCACCGAGGGGATTGTCTGGGAGCAGTACTTC. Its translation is CASTEGIVWEQYF.

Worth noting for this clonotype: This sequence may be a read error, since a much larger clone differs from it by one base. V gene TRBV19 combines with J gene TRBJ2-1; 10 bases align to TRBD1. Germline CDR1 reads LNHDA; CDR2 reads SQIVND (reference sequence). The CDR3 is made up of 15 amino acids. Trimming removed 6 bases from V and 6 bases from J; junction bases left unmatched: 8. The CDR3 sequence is CASRPDRGLGNEQFF. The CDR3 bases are TGTGCCAGTAGACCTGACAGGGGGCTCGGCAATGAGCAGTTCTTC.

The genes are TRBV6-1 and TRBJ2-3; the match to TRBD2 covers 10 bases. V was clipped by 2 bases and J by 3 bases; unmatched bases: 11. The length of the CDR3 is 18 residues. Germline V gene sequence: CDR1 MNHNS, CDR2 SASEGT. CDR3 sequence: CASSEFDTAGGSTDTQYF. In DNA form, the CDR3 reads TGTGCCAGCAGTGAATTCGATACAGCGGGGGGGAGTACAGATACGCAGTATTTT.

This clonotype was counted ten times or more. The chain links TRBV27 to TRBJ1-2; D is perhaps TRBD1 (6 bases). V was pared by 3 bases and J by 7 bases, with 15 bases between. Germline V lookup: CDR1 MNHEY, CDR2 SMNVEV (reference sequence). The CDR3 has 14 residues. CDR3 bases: TGTGCCAGCAGTTTCGCGGGACAAGTCGTTGGCTACACCTTC. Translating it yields CASSFAGQVVGYTF.

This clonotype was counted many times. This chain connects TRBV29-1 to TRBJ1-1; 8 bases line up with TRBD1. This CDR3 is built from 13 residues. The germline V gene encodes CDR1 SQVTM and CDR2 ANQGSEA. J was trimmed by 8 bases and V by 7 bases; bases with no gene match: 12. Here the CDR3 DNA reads TGCAGCGCTGCAAGAGGGGGACAGGCCGAAGCTTTCTTT. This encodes CSAARGGQAEAFF.

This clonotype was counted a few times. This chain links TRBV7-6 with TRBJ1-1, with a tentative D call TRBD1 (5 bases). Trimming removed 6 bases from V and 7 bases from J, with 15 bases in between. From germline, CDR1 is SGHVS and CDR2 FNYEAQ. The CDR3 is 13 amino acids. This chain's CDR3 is CASRGTGQGEAFF. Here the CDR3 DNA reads TGTGCCAGCAGGGGGACGGGGCAGGGTGAAGCTTTCTTT.

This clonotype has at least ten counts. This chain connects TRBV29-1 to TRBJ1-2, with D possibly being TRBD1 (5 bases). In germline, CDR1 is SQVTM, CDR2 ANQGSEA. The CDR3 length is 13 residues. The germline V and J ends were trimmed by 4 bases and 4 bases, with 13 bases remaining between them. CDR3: CSVAGPAGYGYTF. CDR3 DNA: TGCAGCGTTGCGGGGCCGGCTGGCTATGGCTACACCTTC. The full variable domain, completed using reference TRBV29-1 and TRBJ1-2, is SAVISQKPSRDICQRGTSLTIQCQVDSQVTMMFWYRQQPGQSLTLIATANQGSEATYESGFVIDKFPISRPNLTFSTLTVSNMSPEDSSIYLCSVAGPAGYGYTFGSGTRLTVV.

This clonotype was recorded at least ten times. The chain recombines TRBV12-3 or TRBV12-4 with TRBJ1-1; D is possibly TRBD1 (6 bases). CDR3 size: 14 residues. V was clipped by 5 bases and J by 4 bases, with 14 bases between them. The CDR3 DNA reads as TGTGCCAGCAGTCCCTCGGGGGGCGGCACTGAAGCTTTCTTT. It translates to CASSPSGGGTEAFF.

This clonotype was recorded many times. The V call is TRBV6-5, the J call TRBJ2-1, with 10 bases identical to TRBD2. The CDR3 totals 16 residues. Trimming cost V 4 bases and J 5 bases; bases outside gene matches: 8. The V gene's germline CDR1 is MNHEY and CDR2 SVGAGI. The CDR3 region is CASSSLTSGPDNEQFF. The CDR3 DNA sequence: TGTGCCAGCAGTTCCCTGACTAGCGGGCCCGACAATGAGCAGTTCTTC.

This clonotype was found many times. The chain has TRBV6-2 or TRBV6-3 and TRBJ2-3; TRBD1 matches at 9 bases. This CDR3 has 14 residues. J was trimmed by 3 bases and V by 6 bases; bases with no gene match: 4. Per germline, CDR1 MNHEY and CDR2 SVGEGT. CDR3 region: CASSLQGATDTQYF. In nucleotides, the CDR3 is TGTGCCAGCAGCTTACAGGGGGCGACAGATACGCAGTATTTT.